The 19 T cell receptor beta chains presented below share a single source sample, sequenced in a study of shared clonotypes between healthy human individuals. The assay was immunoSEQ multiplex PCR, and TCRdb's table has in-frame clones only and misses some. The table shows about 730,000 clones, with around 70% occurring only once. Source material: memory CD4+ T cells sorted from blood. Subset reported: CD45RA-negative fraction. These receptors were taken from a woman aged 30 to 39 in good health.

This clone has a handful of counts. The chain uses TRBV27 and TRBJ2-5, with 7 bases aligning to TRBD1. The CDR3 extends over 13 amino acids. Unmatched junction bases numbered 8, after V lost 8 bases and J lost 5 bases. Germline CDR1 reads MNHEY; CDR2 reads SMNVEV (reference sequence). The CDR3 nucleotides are TGTGCCAGCGGGTTTCAGGGGGAGGAGACCCAGTACTTC. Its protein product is CASGFQGEETQYF.

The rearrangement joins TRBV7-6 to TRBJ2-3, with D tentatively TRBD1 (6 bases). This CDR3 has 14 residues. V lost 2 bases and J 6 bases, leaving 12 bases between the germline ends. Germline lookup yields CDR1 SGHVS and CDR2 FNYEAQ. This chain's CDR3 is CASSLSAGVDTQYF. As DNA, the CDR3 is TGTGCCAGCAGCTTATCGGCAGGGGTTGATACGCAGTATTTT. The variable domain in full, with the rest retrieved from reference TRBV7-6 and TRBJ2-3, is GAGVSQSPRYKVTKRGQDVALRCDPISGHVSLYWYRQALGQGPEFLTYFNYEAQQDKSGLPNDRFSAERPEGSISTLTIQRTEQRDSAMYRCASSLSAGVDTQYFGPGTRLTVL.

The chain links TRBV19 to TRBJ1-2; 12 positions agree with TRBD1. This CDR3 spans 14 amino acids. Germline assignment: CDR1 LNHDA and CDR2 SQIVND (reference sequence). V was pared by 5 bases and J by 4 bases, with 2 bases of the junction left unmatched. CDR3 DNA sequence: TGTGCCAGTAGTGGGACAGGGGGCACCTATGGCTACACCTTC. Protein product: CASSGTGGTYGYTF.

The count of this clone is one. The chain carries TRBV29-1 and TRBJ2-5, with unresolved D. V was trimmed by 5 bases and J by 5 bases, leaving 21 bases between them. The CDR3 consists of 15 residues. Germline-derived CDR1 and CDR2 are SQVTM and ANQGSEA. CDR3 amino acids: CSVSSPRHHGETQYF. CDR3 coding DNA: TGCAGCGTTTCGAGCCCGAGACACCATGGGGAGACCCAGTACTTC.

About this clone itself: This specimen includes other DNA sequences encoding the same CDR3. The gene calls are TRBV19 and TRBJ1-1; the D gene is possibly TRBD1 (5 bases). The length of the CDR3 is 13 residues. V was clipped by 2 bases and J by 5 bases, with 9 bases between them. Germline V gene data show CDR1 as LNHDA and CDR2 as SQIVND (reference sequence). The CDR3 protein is CASSINGGTEAFF. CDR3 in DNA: TGTGCCAGTAGTATAAACGGGGGGACTGAAGCTTTCTTT.

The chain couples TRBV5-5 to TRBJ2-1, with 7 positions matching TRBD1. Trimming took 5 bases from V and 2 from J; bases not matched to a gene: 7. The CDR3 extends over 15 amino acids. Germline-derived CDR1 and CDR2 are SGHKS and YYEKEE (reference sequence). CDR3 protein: CASSYNRGPYNEQFF. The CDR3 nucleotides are TGTGCCAGCAGTTACAACAGGGGACCCTACAATGAGCAGTTCTTC.

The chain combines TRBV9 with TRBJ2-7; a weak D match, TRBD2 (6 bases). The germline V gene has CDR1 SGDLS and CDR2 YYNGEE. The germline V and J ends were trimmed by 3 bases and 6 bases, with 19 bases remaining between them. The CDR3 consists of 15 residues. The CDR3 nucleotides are TGTGCCAGCAGCGCAGCTCATGGTGTCGGGGGCGAGCAGTACTTC. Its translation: CASSAAHGVGGEQYF.

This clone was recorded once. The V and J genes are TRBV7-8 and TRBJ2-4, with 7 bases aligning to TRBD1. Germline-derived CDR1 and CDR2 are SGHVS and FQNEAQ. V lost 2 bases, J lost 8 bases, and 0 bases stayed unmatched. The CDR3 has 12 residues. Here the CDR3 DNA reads TGTGCCAGCAGCTTAAGGGGGCACATTCAGTACTTC. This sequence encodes CASSLRGHIQYF. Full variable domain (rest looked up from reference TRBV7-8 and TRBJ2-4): GAGVSQSPRYKVAKRGQDVALRCDPISGHVSLFWYQQALGQGPEFLTYFQNEAQLDKSGLPSDRFFAERPEGSVSTLKIQRTQQEDSAVYLCASSLRGHIQYFGAGTRLSVL.

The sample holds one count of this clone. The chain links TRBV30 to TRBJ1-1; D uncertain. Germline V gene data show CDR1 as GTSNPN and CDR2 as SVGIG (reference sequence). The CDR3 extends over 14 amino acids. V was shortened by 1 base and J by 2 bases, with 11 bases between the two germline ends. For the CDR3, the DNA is TGTGCCTGGAGTGCGGCGACTCTTAACACTGAAGCTTTCTTT. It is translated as CAWSAATLNTEAFF.

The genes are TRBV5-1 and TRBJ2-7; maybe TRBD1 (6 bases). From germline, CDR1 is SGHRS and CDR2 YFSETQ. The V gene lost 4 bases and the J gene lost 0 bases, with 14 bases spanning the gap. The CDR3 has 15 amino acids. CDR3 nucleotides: TGCGCCAGCAGCGGCGGACAGCGCAGCTCCTACGAGCAGTACTTC. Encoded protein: CASSGGQRSSYEQYF.

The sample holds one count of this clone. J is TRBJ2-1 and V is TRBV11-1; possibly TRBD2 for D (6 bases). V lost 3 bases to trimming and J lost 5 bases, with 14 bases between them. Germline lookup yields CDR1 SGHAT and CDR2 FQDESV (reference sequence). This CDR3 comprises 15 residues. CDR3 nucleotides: TGTGCCAGCAGCTTGGGACTGTCGGGAAACAATGAGCAGTTCTTC. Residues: CASSLGLSGNNEQFF.

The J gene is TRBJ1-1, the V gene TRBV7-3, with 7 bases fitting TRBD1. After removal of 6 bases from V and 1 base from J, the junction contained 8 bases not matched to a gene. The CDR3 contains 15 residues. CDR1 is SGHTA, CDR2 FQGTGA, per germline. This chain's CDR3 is CASRRSTGPNTEAFF. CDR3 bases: TGTGCCAGCAGACGATCGACAGGGCCGAACACTGAAGCTTTCTTT.

CDR3 residues: CASRLQGPETQYF. CDR3 nucleotide sequence: TGTGCCAGCAGACTCCAGGGACCAGAGACCCAGTACTTC. The gene calls are TRBV6-1 and TRBJ2-5; the D gene could be TRBD1 or TRBD2 (5 bases each). CDR1 is MNHNS, CDR2 SASEGT, per germline. V was cut by 6 bases and J by 4 bases, with 12 bases left in between. The CDR3 is 13 amino acids.

The CDR3 bases are TGTGCCAGCAGGCAGGATACTGGGGCCAACGTCCTGACTTTC. Its protein product is CASRQDTGANVLTF. The V call is TRBV6-5, the J call TRBJ2-6; D unclear. The CDR3 sequence is 14 residues long. V was shortened by 6 bases and J by 2 bases, with 8 bases between the two germline ends. Germline CDR1 is MNHEY and CDR2 is SVGAGI.

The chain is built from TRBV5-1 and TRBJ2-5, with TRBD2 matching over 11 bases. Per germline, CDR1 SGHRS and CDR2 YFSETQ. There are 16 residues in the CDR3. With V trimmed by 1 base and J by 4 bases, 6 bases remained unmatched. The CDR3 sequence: CASSLLTSGDGETQYF. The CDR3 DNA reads TGCGCCAGCAGCTTGTTGACTAGCGGGGATGGAGAGACCCAGTACTTC.

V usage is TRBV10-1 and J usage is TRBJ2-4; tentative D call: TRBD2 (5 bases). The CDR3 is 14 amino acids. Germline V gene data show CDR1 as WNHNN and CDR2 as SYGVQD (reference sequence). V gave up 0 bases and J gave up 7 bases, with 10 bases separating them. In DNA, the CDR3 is TGCGCCAGCAGTGAGTCTCTAGCCGGTAACATTCAGTACTTC. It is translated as CASSESLAGNIQYF.

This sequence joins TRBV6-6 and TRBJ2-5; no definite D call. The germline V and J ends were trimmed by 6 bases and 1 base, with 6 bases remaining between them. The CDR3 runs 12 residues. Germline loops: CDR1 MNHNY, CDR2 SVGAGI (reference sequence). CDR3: CASRGFQETQYF. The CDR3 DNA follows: TGTGCCAGCAGGGGTTTCCAAGAGACCCAGTACTTC.

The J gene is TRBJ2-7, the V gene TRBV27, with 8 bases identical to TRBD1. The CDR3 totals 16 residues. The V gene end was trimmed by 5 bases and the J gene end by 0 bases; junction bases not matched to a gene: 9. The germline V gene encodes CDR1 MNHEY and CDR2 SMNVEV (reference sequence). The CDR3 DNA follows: TGTGCCAGCAGTCCCTACCGGACAGGGAGCTCCTACGAGCAGTACTTC. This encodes CASSPYRTGSSYEQYF.

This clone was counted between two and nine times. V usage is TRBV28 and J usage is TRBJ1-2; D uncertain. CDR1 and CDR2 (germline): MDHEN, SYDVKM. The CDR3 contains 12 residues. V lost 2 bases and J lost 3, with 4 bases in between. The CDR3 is CASSLADYGYTF. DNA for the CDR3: TGTGCCAGCAGTTTAGCAGACTATGGCTACACCTTC.